Following are 24 T cell receptor beta chains from one sample sequenced in a study of blood T cell repertoires in COVID-19. Generated by immunoSEQ multiplex PCR, the TCRdb table keeps only in-frame clones and is missing some. The repertoire has under 250,000 clones, about nine tenths of them found once; the top ten carry 1.5% to 2%. The sequenced sample consisted of peripheral blood. Receptors originate from a woman in her sixties who had recovered from COVID-19.

The CDR3 loop reads CASSLPGTVNEKLFF. The CDR3 DNA reads as TGTGCCAGCAGTCTTCCCGGGACAGTTAATGAAAAACTGTTTTTT. The chain is built from TRBV28 and TRBJ1-4; 7 bases match TRBD1. CDR3 size: 15 residues. J gave up 4 bases and V 5 bases, and 7 bases lay outside the gene matches. In germline, CDR1 is MDHEN, CDR2 SYDVKM.

This clone occurred a few times. This rearrangement joins TRBV25-1 to TRBJ1-6; maybe TRBD1 (5 bases). The V gene lost 6 bases and the J gene lost 8 bases, with 11 bases spanning the gap. This CDR3 has 13 amino acids. CDR1 MGHDK and CDR2 SYGVNS come from the germline V gene. CDR3 region: CASRKTADSPLHF. The CDR3 DNA reads TGTGCCAGCAGGAAGACAGCCGATTCACCCCTCCACTTT.

The CDR3 nucleotides read TGTGCCAGCAGCGTCCAACGGGGTAACTATGGCTACACCTTC. This encodes CASSVQRGNYGYTF. J is TRBJ1-2 and V is TRBV7-2; D ambiguous. Germline CDR1 reads SGHTA; CDR2 reads FQGNSA. This CDR3 contains 14 residues. V lost 5 bases to trimming and J lost 1 base, with 11 bases between them.

A few counts support this clone. The V gene is TRBV5-1, the J gene TRBJ1-1; 7 bases agree with TRBD1. Trimming cost V 4 bases and J 0 bases; bases outside gene matches: 6. Germline CDR1 and CDR2: SGHRS and YFSETQ. The CDR3 is 15 amino acids. The chain's CDR3 is CASSRGQTLNTEAFF. The DNA for the CDR3 is TGCGCCAGCAGCAGGGGACAGACTCTGAACACTGAAGCTTTCTTT.

The chain combines TRBV15 with TRBJ1-6; no reliable D call. The V end lost 0 bases, the J end lost 10 bases, and 7 bases lay between the germline ends. CDR1 and CDR2 (germline): LNHNV, YYDKDF (reference sequence). This CDR3 comprises 13 residues. The CDR3 loop is CATSREVSSPLHF. As DNA, the CDR3 is TGTGCCACCAGCAGAGAGGTTAGCTCACCCCTCCACTTT.

About this clone: The same CDR3 is also encoded by other DNA sequences in this sample. The CDR3 DNA reads TGCAGTGCTAGACTACAAGAGACCCAGTACTTC. Its protein product is CSARLQETQYF. The J gene is TRBJ2-5, the V gene TRBV20-1, with no clear D. Trimming pared 2 bases from V and 2 bases from J, leaving 3 bases between. CDR3 size: 11 residues. The germline CDR1 and CDR2 sequences are DFQATT and SNEGSKA (reference sequence).

V is TRBV3-1 (or the pseudogene TRBV3-2) and J is TRBJ1-2; TRBD1 aligns across 11 bases. Germline trimming cut 0 bases from V and 8 bases from J; bases unmatched to any gene: 8. Germline V gene sequence: CDR1 LGHDT, CDR2 YNNKEL (reference sequence). The CDR3 runs 16 residues. DNA of the CDR3: TGTGCCAGCAGCCAAGAAATAGGACAGGGGGCGACGGGCTACACCTTC. Its translation is CASSQEIGQGATGYTF.

The J gene is TRBJ1-6, the V gene TRBV28; D uncertain. CDR1 and CDR2 (germline): MDHEN, SYDVKM. Trimming pared 5 bases from V and 0 bases from J, leaving 11 bases between. This CDR3 region has 16 residues. CDR3 nucleotides: TGTGCCAGCAGTGTCCGGTTTAGCTCCTATAATTCACCCCTCCACTTT. This gives the protein CASSVRFSSYNSPLHF.

As to this clone: Mismatch with germline at one junction end may stem from a read error. V and J are TRBV5-1 and TRBJ2-1; D is unresolved. This CDR3 region has 11 residues. CDR1 is SGHRS, CDR2 YFSETQ, per germline. In nucleotides, the CDR3 is TGCGCCAGCAGCTTTGACAACGAGCAGTTCTTC. It is translated as CASSFDNEQFF. Full variable domain (rest looked up from reference TRBV5-1 and TRBJ2-1): KAGVTQTPRYLIKTRGQQVTLSCSPISGHRSVSWYQQTPGQGLQFLFEYFSETQRNKGNFPGRFSGRQFSNSRSEMNVSTLELGDSALYLCASSFDNEQFFGPGTRLTVL.

The genes are TRBV11-1 and TRBJ2-1, with a possible D match to TRBD2 (6 bases). V was shortened by 5 bases and J by 2 bases, with 13 bases between the two germline ends. Germline lookup yields CDR1 SGHAT and CDR2 FQDESV (reference sequence). The CDR3 loop spans 15 amino acids. Here the CDR3 reads CASSGDWLTYNEQFF. The CDR3 bases are TGTGCCAGCAGCGGGGACTGGCTCACCTACAATGAGCAGTTCTTC.

The V call is TRBV10-3, the J call TRBJ1-5, with 9 bases identical to TRBD1. Germline V lookup: CDR1 ENHRY, CDR2 SYGVKD. The CDR3 has 16 amino acids. V lost 2 bases, J lost 3 bases, and 5 bases stayed unmatched. The CDR3 spells CAISEEWTGVNQPQHF. The CDR3 coding sequence is TGTGCCATCAGTGAGGAATGGACAGGGGTCAATCAGCCCCAGCATTTT.

Points on this clone: Its ends do not fully match the called genes, so a read error is possible. The chain has TRBV19 and TRBJ1-1, with a weak D call TRBD1 (6 bases). From germline, CDR1 is LNHDA and CDR2 SQIVND (reference sequence). This CDR3 is 11 amino acids long. The CDR3 DNA sequence: TGTGCCAGTAGACGCACCGGGACACCGACCTTT. It translates to CASRRTGTPTF.

This clone was seen once. The chain has TRBV19 and TRBJ2-5; 8 nucleotides align to TRBD1. CDR1 and CDR2 from the germline V gene are LNHDA and SQIVND (reference sequence). The CDR3 has 14 amino acids. Trimming cost V 3 bases and J 1 base; bases outside gene matches: 1. The CDR3 loop is CASSMTGAQETQYF. The CDR3 DNA follows: TGTGCCAGTAGTATGACAGGGGCCCAAGAGACCCAGTACTTC.

The V gene is TRBV9, the J gene TRBJ1-6; 8 bases fit TRBD1. This CDR3 comprises 15 residues. Germline V gives CDR1 SGDLS, CDR2 YYNGEE. J gave up 10 bases and V 0 bases, and 6 bases lay outside the gene matches. The CDR3 region is CASSVVPGGHSPLHF. The CDR3 DNA reads TGTGCCAGCAGCGTAGTTCCAGGGGGCCACTCACCCCTCCACTTT.

V is TRBV25-1 and J is TRBJ2-1; 10 nucleotides align to TRBD2. The CDR3 has 14 amino acids. J lost 7 bases, V lost 6 bases, and 6 bases had no gene match. The germline V gene encodes CDR1 MGHDK and CDR2 SYGVNS. CDR3 residues: CASRQAGGNNEQFF. The DNA for the CDR3 is TGTGCCAGCAGACAAGCGGGGGGGAATAATGAGCAGTTCTTC. Filled out from reference TRBV25-1 and TRBJ2-1, the complete variable domain reads EADIYQTPRYLVIGTGKKITLECSQTMGHDKMYWYQQDPGMELHLIHYSYGVNSTEKGDLSSESTVSRIRTEHFPLTLESARPSHTSQYLCASRQAGGNNEQFFGPGTRLTVL.

This chain joins TRBV7-8 and TRBJ2-5; D perhaps matches TRBD2 (5 bases). CDR3 size: 14 residues. Germline values: CDR1 SGHVS, CDR2 FQNEAQ. The V end lost 4 bases, the J end lost 5 bases, and 14 bases lay between the germline ends. The CDR3 here is CASSWNSARETQYF. CDR3 nucleotide sequence: TGTGCCAGCAGCTGGAATAGCGCCAGGGAGACCCAGTACTTC.

The J gene is TRBJ2-5, the V gene TRBV3-1 (or the pseudogene TRBV3-2); 7 bases map to TRBD2. In germline, CDR1 is LGHDT, CDR2 YNNKEL (reference sequence). The CDR3 is 16 amino acids. After removal of 4 bases from V and 4 bases from J, the junction contained 12 bases not matched to a gene. As DNA, the CDR3 is TGTGCCAGCAGCCTAGGCAGGGCGGGGGAGGCAGAGACCCAGTACTTC. It specifies CASSLGRAGEAETQYF.

This chain uses TRBV3-1 (or the pseudogene TRBV3-2) with TRBJ2-7, with a tentative D call TRBD1 (6 bases). V was trimmed by 1 base and J by 4 bases, leaving 14 bases between them. Germline V gene lookup returns CDR1 LGHDT and CDR2 YNNKEL (reference sequence). The CDR3 is 15 amino acids. The CDR3 is CASSQVTGPGYEQYF. CDR3 DNA sequence: TGTGCCAGCAGCCAAGTGACAGGTCCTGGGTACGAGCAGTACTTC.

This chain joins TRBV28 and TRBJ1-2, with unresolved D. V lost 4 bases, J lost 3 bases, and 12 bases lay in between. CDR1 and CDR2 (germline): MDHEN, SYDVKM. This CDR3 is built from 14 residues. The CDR3 is CASSYPTVDYGYTF. The CDR3 bases are TGTGCCAGCAGTTACCCCACAGTGGACTATGGCTACACCTTC.

V gene TRBV20-1 combines with J gene TRBJ1-2; no clear D. Trimming left V 0 bases short and J 8 bases short, with 7 bases between. The germline V gene has CDR1 DFQATT and CDR2 SNEGSKA (reference sequence). The CDR3 is 11 amino acids. The CDR3 loop reads CSARERRGYTF. The CDR3 coding sequence is TGCAGTGCTAGAGAAAGGCGGGGCTACACCTTC.

The chain joins TRBV27 to TRBJ1-4, with TRBD1 matching 7 bases. Unmatched junction bases numbered 8, after V lost 6 bases and J lost 10 bases. CDR3 length: 13 residues. Germline V gives CDR1 MNHEY, CDR2 SMNVEV (reference sequence). As DNA, the CDR3 is TGTGCCAGCAGCCCGACAGGGCGACGAAAACTGTTTTTT. Encoded protein: CASSPTGRRKLFF.

The chain combines TRBV21-1 with TRBJ2-7; the D call in the table, TRBD1, was not verified against the DNA. TRBV21-1 is assigned pseudogene status. This CDR3 comprises 15 residues. CDR3 in amino acids: CASSSRQGNSYEQYF. The CDR3, as DNA: TGTGCCAGCAGCTCAAGACAGGGAAACTCCTACGAGCAGTACTTC.

The rearrangement links TRBV2 to TRBJ2-4, with 7 bases fitting TRBD1. Per germline, CDR1 SNHLY and CDR2 FYNNEI. The CDR3 totals 16 residues. V trimming: 6 bases; J trimming: 6 bases; junction bases outside the gene matches: 14. The CDR3 DNA reads TGTGCCAGCAGCCGACAGGGTGAGATGGTGGTAAACATTCAGTACTTC. It specifies CASSRQGEMVVNIQYF. Looking up the rest from reference TRBV2 and TRBJ2-4 gives the full variable domain: EPEVTQTPSHQVTQMGQEVILRCVPISNHLYFYWYRQILGQKVEFLVSFYNNEISEKSEIFDDQFSVERPDGSNFTLKIRSTKLEDSAMYFCASSRQGEMVVNIQYFGAGTRLSVL.

Note on this clone: The sample holds other DNA sequences that translate to the same CDR3. V usage is TRBV6-1 and J usage is TRBJ2-5; 11 bases align to TRBD2. The CDR3 length is 16 residues. V dropped 2 bases and J dropped 2; count of bases not matched to a gene: 4. Germline CDR1 and CDR2: MNHNS and SASEGT. CDR3: CASSELAGGPQETQYF. CDR3 nucleotides: TGTGCCAGCAGTGAACTAGCGGGGGGTCCTCAAGAGACCCAGTACTTC.